Listed below are T cell receptor beta chains from one sample, sequenced in a study of breast tumors, draining lymph nodes, adjacent tissues. TCRdb ran MiXCR on the multiplex PCR reads and lists one entry per CDR3 protein. The table has some 170,000 distinct CDR3 sequences, about 33% seen once; the top ten hold about 3.8%. Sequencing used axillary lymph node tissue. The source is a female donor with breast cancer. Some clones in this sample may be carry-over from other donors' samples. The CDR3 runs from the conserved cysteine through the conserved F or W. Fields, in order: clone size, V gene, J gene, D gene, CDR3 DNA, CDR3 protein. A D gene is named only where the DNA matches it firmly. Clone size is shown for a subset of rows, as once, few, many or a class of expanded clone.

>many|TRBV4-3|TRBJ2-7|.
TGCGCCAGCAGCCAAGTCCGAGGCCACGAGCAGTACTTC
CASSQVRGHEQYF
>many|TRBV20-1|TRBJ1-5|TRBD1
TGCAGTGCTACCACACCCCGAGGGGGCACAGGACAGCCCCAGCATTTT
CSATTPRGGTGQPQHF
>.|TRBV6-4|TRBJ2-7|.
TGTGCCAGTTATCGACAGACGAACGCCTACGAGCAGTACTTC
CASYRQTNAYEQYF
>many|TRBV19|TRBJ2-5|TRBD2
TGTGCCAGTAGTGCGACTAGCGGGGGGATAGAGACCCAGTACTTC
CASSATSGGIETQYF
>many|TRBV10-3|TRBJ1-3|TRBD1
TGTGCCACCGAACATGGGACAGCAGGAAACACCATATATTTT
CATEHGTAGNTIYF
>many|TRBV6-1|TRBJ1-2|TRBD1
TGTGCCAGCAACTCGGGACAGCGTATAACCTCTGGCTACACCTTC
CASNSGQRITSGYTF
>many|TRBV2|TRBJ2-2|.
TGTGCCAGCAGCGAAGACAGGCCGAACACCGGGGAGCTGTTTTTT
CASSEDRPNTGELFF
>many|TRBV15|TRBJ1-2|TRBD1
TGTGCCACCAGCAGAGGGACAGGGAACTATGGCTACACCTTC
CATSRGTGNYGYTF
>many|TRBV7-9|TRBJ2-7|.
TGTGCCAGCAGCCGAGACTCGGGCAGTTACGAGCAGTACTTC
CASSRDSGSYEQYF
>.|TRBV28|TRBJ2-2|TRBD2
TGTGCCAGCAGTTCCCCCGGCGGGGGGGCTAACGGGGAGCTGTTTTTT
CASSSPGGGANGELFF
>many|TRBV20-1|TRBJ2-3|.
TGCAGTGCCCAAGCCCAGGGAACAGATACGCAGTATTTT
CSAQAQGTDTQYF
>many|TRBV24-1|TRBJ2-7|.
TGTGCCACCAGTGTTGCGGGGGCTTACGAGCAGTACTTC
CATSVAGAYEQYF
>many|TRBV20-1|TRBJ2-7|.
TGCAGTGCTAGAGGGGAGCCTTTGTACGAGCAGTACTTC
CSARGEPLYEQYF
>.|TRBV12-3/TRBV12-4|TRBJ2-5|TRBD1
TGTGCCAGCAGCCTAGCAGGGGGTGGCATAAAGACCCAGTACTTC
CASSLAGGGIKTQYF
>.|TRBV9|TRBJ2-1|.
TGTGCCAGCGGCGTAGGAATTCGCGACACCACCAATGCGCAGTTCTTC
CASGVGIRDTTNAQFF
>many|TRBV27|TRBJ2-7|.
TGTGCCAGCAGTTTATCCCGGGACGGTAGCTCCTACGAGCAGTACTTC
CASSLSRDGSSYEQYF
>.|TRBV4-3|TRBJ1-2|.
TGCGCCAGCAGCCAGGACAGTGGGAACTATGGCTACACCTTC
CASSQDSGNYGYTF
>.|TRBV2|TRBJ1-2|.
TGTGCCAGCGGCCAACCCGGTACGGCAGGGAACTATGGCTACACCTTC
CASGQPGTAGNYGYTF
>many|TRBV30|TRBJ1-4|.
TGTGCCTGGATTTCCTATGGGGAAATATTTTTT
CAWISYGEIFF
>.|TRBV20-1|TRBJ2-5|.
TGCAGCTCCACGCTAATTGAGACCCAGTACTTC
CSSTLIETQYF
>many|TRBV7-9|TRBJ1-4|.
TGTGCCAGCAGCTCCCCGGACGGGCGGAATGAAAAACTGTTTTTT
CASSSPDGRNEKLFF
>many|TRBV5-8|TRBJ2-5|.
TGTGCCAGCAGCTCCGGCGGGACACCTGGTAATGGTGAGACCCAGTACTTC
CASSSGGTPGNGETQYF
>many|TRBV20-1|TRBJ2-3|.
TGCAGTGCTAGAGATCCCAGGCAGGGCACAGATACGCAGTATTTT
CSARDPRQGTDTQYF
>few|TRBV28|TRBJ1-4|TRBD1
TGTGCCAGCAGACGCGACAGGGATAGGACTAATGAAAAACTGTTTTTT
CASRRDRDRTNEKLFF
>many|TRBV5-6|TRBJ2-5|TRBD2
TGTGCCAGCAGCGTGCCCCGGCTAGCGGGGTATGGGGAGACCCAGTACTTC
CASSVPRLAGYGETQYF
>many|TRBV6-5|TRBJ1-4|TRBD1
TGTGCCAGCAGTTTTTTTGGGACAGGGAATGAAAAACTGTTTTTT
CASSFFGTGNEKLFF
>many|TRBV14|TRBJ2-1|.
TGTGCCAGCAGCCAAGGGCAGTGGGGATACAATGAGCAGTTCTTC
CASSQGQWGYNEQFF
>many|TRBV20-1|TRBJ2-7|TRBD1
TGCAGTGCTAGCCAGACAGGGAACTACGAGCAGTACTTC
CSASQTGNYEQYF
>.|TRBV7-9|TRBJ2-1|.
TGTGCCAGCAGCTTAGTGCCCAATGAGCAGTTCTTC
CASSLVPNEQFF
>many|TRBV6-1|TRBJ2-5|TRBD2
TGTGCCAGCAGTGTGAGCGGGGGGGCCGGGGAGACCCAGTACTTC
CASSVSGGAGETQYF
>.|TRBV7-2|TRBJ1-5|.
TGTGCCAGCAGCTTAGGTACACTAGCGGGGGCCTACGAGCATTTT
CASSLGTLAGAYEHF
>.|TRBV20-1|TRBJ2-3|TRBD2
TGCAGTGCTAGTTCTCCTAGCGGGAGGGCCAGAACCGCAGATACGCAGTATTTT
CSASSPSGRARTADTQYF
>many|TRBV5-1|TRBJ2-2|.
TGCGCCAGCAGCTTGCGGGTAGCCACTGCGAACACCGGGGAGCTGTTTTTT
CASSLRVATANTGELFF
>few|TRBV24-1|TRBJ1-6|TRBD1
TGTGCCACCAGTGAGCCCGGGACAGGGGAAGCACCCCTCCACTTT
CATSEPGTGEAPLHF